Listed below are T cell receptor beta chains from one sample, sequenced in a study of T cells in narcolepsy. The method was immunoSEQ multiplex PCR; TCRdb's version includes in-frame clones alone and lacks a portion of them. The table shows about 24,000 clones, with about 85% occurring only once. What was sequenced was CD45RA- memory CD4+ T cells from PBMCs. These receptors all come from a human donor with narcolepsy. Each CDR3 is given with its conserved first and last residue. D genes are given only for firm matches. Where a row states a size, it is once, few, many or the class of an expanded clone; other rows omit it.

D: TRBD2
length: 16
V: TRBV27
J: TRBJ2-3
size: .
DNA: TGTGCCAGCAGTTTCACCGGGACTAGGGGCACAGATACGCAGTATTTT
CDR3: CASSFTGTRGTDTQYF

D: .
length: 13
V: TRBV6-5
J: TRBJ1-2
size: .
DNA: TGTGCCAGCAGTCCCCCGGGGGGGAATGGCTACACCTTC
CDR3: CASSPPGGNGYTF

D: TRBD2
length: 13
V: TRBV6-1
J: TRBJ2-7
size: .
DNA: TGTGCCAGCATGGGCGGGGGACTGGGCGAGCAGTACTTC
CDR3: CASMGGGLGEQYF

D: TRBD1
length: 14
V: TRBV6-5
J: TRBJ1-1
size: .
DNA: TGTGCCAGCAGGCCCCCGGGACAGAAAGCTGAAGCTTTCTTT
CDR3: CASRPPGQKAEAFF

D: TRBD1
length: 15
V: TRBV30
J: TRBJ1-3
size: .
DNA: TGTGCCTGGAGCAGGGACAGCGGATCTGGAAACACCATATATTTT
CDR3: CAWSRDSGSGNTIYF

D: .
length: 14
V: TRBV11-2
J: TRBJ2-7
size: .
DNA: TGTGCCAGCAGCTTAGTAAAATCAGGGTTCGAGCAGTACTTC
CDR3: CASSLVKSGFEQYF

D: .
length: 17
V: TRBV11-2
J: TRBJ2-3
size: once
DNA: TGTGCCAGCAGCTCGACCTTGGGTAGCGGAGGCTCGGATACGCAGTATTTT
CDR3: CASSSTLGSGGSDTQYF

D: .
length: 14
V: TRBV7-9
J: TRBJ1-1
size: .
DNA: TGTGCCAGCAGCTTAGCGAGTGAGAACACTGAAGCTTTCTTT
CDR3: CASSLASENTEAFF

D: TRBD2
length: 16
V: TRBV27
J: TRBJ2-5
size: once
DNA: TGTGCCAGCAGTTCACCGGGACTAGCAGAGGGGGAGACCCAGTACTTC
CDR3: CASSSPGLAEGETQYF

D: .
length: 13
V: TRBV5-1
J: TRBJ1-2
size: .
DNA: TGCGCCAGCAGCCAACAGGGTAACTATGGCTACACCTTC
CDR3: CASSQQGNYGYTF

D: .
length: 14
V: TRBV6-6
J: TRBJ2-3
size: .
DNA: TGTGCCAGCAGTTATGGTTTAAATGAGAATACGCAGTATTTT
CDR3: CASSYGLNENTQYF

D: TRBD2
length: 17
V: TRBV5-1
J: TRBJ2-7
size: .
DNA: TGCGCCAGCAGCTTTTCAGGGACTAGCGGGAGCCCTTACGAGCAGTACTTC
CDR3: CASSFSGTSGSPYEQYF

D: .
length: 14
V: TRBV6-1
J: TRBJ1-6
size: .
DNA: TGTGCCACCCGGGAGGGTCCCTATAATTCACCCCTCCACTTT
CDR3: CATREGPYNSPLHF

D: .
length: 14
V: TRBV27
J: TRBJ2-7
size: .
DNA: TGTGCCAGCAGCCAACAAGACTGGTCTGACGAGCAGTACTTC
CDR3: CASSQQDWSDEQYF

D: .
length: 13
V: TRBV7-8
J: TRBJ1-1
size: .
DNA: TGTGCCAGCAGCTTTGGAGAGAACACTGAAGCTTTCTTT
CDR3: CASSFGENTEAFF

D: .
length: 15
V: TRBV6-6
J: TRBJ2-7
size: .
DNA: TGTGCCAGCAGTTACTCTACAGGGAGTAACTACGAGCAGTACTTC
CDR3: CASSYSTGSNYEQYF